The source of this T cell receptor (beta chain) is a study of blood T cell repertoires in COVID-19. About the research overall: Sites across the United States, Italy and Spain contributed samples from acute and convalescent COVID-19. T cells, B-cell-depleted T cells, or PBMCs provided the cDNA or gDNA that served as material.

Authors' processing steps: The assay estimated nucleated cells by amplifying reference gene primers. This table comes from immunoSEQ multiplex PCR, and its TCRdb copy is limited to in-frame clones, with some not included. The D gene and trimming were derived from the DNA, and the V and J assignments and clone size from that table. There are approximately 140,000 clones in the sample; about four fifths occur only once, and 17% lies in the top ten. This CDR3 region has 13 residues. Germline V CDR1 and CDR2: LNHDA, SQIVND (reference sequence). V lost 4 bases and J lost 7, with 13 bases in between. The chain combines TRBV19 with TRBJ1-2; D might be TRBD1 (5 bases). The receptor comes from an elderly woman with acute or convalescent COVID-19. Sequencing was performed on peripheral blood. In nucleotides, the CDR3 is TGTGCCAGTAGTACCCCAGGGCCGGCTGGCTACACCTTC. Translation: CASSTPGPAGYTF.